This T cell receptor beta chain emerged from a study of blood T cells in healthy people across ages. Overall study results and limits: Diversity of TCR beta per million T cells declined in a roughly linear way with age. TCR beta diversity was tightly associated with the proportion of naive T cells.

The use of a sample-barcoded 5' primer and a J-beta primer mix characterized a second PCR of roughly 6 to 11 cycles. Tags on each cDNA molecule came from a template-switch adaptor with 12 random nucleotides. TCRdb ran MiXCR on the 5' RACE reads and lists one entry per CDR3 protein. The sample has 1.5 million to 2 million distinct CDR3 sequences, around 40% seen once; the top ten hold 23%. About this clonotype itself: Its antigen is unidentified.

Germline-derived CDR1 and CDR2 are SGHAT and FQNNGV. Trimming pared 5 bases from V and 7 bases from J, leaving 15 bases between. The CDR3 extends over 14 amino acids. The TCR was taken from a human donor in good health. The sequencing sample was made of blood. The rearrangement uses TRBV11-2 and TRBJ2-1; D perhaps matches TRBD2 (6 bases). The CDR3, as DNA: TGTGCCAGCAGCGGCGGGGAGAAAAAGAATGAGCAGTTCTTC. Translating gives CASSGGEKKNEQFF.